This T cell receptor beta chain stems from a study of T cells after yellow fever vaccination (dated by TCRdb to between 2018 and 2021). For the wider study: The SMART-Seq v4 Ultra Low Input RNA kit was used to prepare libraries from fractions with low cell numbers. Two healthy male donors made up the cohort, one aged 18 to 30 years and the other aged 30 to 40 years. Bulk TCR alpha and beta repertoires were sequenced longitudinally to track T-cell clones before and after primary and booster YFV17D yellow fever vaccination. Blood was drawn at multiple timepoints before and after primary and secondary immunization, with bulk PBMC replicates and cell subsets isolated. Summary of the overall study and its limitations: Compared with the primary T-cell response, the secondary T-cell response was weaker but faster, peaking on day 5 rather than day 15. FACS-sorted repertoires could contain abundant contaminating clonotypes from the bulk population, so computational filtering was required. Most clones expanded after primary vaccination (around 97% of CD4 and 88% of CD8) were re-detected after the booster, suggesting that broad memory maintenance occurred. The study included only two donors, which limits how far the findings can be generalized. A small share of clonotypes was detected in both CD4 and CD8 compartments, with the overlap likely arising from convergent recombination.

The sample was run on an Illumina NovaSeq 6000. TCR cDNA was synthesized by 5'RACE template switching, through which a universal primer site and unique molecular identifiers were introduced. Priming of cDNA synthesis was performed from both the TCR alpha and TCR beta constant segments. Two PCR steps were used to amplify libraries, with sample barcodes and sequencing adapters being added in the second step. Sequencing of libraries was done on Illumina HiSeq 2500 (2x100 bp) or NovaSeq (2x150 bp). Per the original workflow: Demultiplexing of reads and collapsing into UMI consensus sequences were performed with MIGEC, and V(D)J alignment was carried out with MiXCR. Vaccine-responding clonotypes were defined with edgeR using replicate PBMC samples, requiring FDR below 0.01 and a log2 fold change above 5 up to day 15. Each bulk clonotype was labeled CD4 or CD8 based on which sequenced repertoire, CD4 or CD8, contained the clonotype at higher abundance. TCRdb reprocessed the public reads (quality trimming at Q25 with fastp, clone calling with MiXCR) and kept in-frame beta chains. Each entry merges the rows of one CDR3 protein and shows their most common DNA and genes. The V and J calls and clone size are TCRdb's, not the authors'. This sample comprises 230,000 or so distinct CDR3 sequences, roughly 4% of them detected only once. The top ten hold approximately 18% of the sample.

This clonotype came up many times. What this receptor recognizes is not known. Per-base quality was not reported, and no clone a single base away is much larger than it. The treatment or condition tag for this specimen amounts to: live attenuated yellow fever vaccine strain. Two biological replicates of bulk PBMCs were collected at each blood-draw timepoint. A standard Ficoll-Paque protocol was used to isolate PBMCs from peripheral blood. RNA was extracted with TriZol from bulk PBMCs, CD4 and CD8 fractions, and dextramer-positive and dextramer-negative fractions. The receptor was derived from a man aged 18 to 29 who received the YFV17D yellow fever vaccine. The specimen was PBMCs, collected 15 days after the yellow fever booster vaccination.

The CDR3 protein: CASSSIAQGQGFREQFF. The nucleotides are TGTGCCAGCAGCTCAATAGCGCAGGGACAGGGGTTTCGTGAGCAGTTCTTC. The V and J segments used are TRBV7-8 and TRBJ2-1; 10 central nucleotides agree with TRBD1. Trimming leaves V shorter by 4 bases and J shorter by 9 bases, with the junction holding 15 bases beyond the gene matches. The CDR3 spans 17 residues, from the cysteine through the phenylalanine. Only the CDR3 region is kept as DNA, spanning 51 bases read in frame from base 1. Reading the germline V gene gives CDR1 SGHVS and CDR2 FQNEAQ.